This T cell receptor (beta chain) came from a study of early T cells in non-severe SARS-CoV-2 infection. CDR3 length equals 15 residues. The V gene's germline CDR1 is SGHTA and CDR2 FQGTGA. V was clipped by 2 bases and J by 2 bases; unmatched bases: 4. The sample holds a few counts of this clonotype. As part of library construction, unique molecular identifiers were attached to individual cDNA molecules. TCRdb ran MiXCR on the 5' RACE reads and lists one entry per CDR3 protein. Among roughly 80,000 distinct CDR3 sequences listed, about 16% were seen once. The receptor comes from an adult who was a healthcare worker with PCR-confirmed SARS-CoV-2 infection or an uninfected control (not recorded which). This sequence joins TRBV7-3 and TRBJ1-2; 8 nucleotides match TRBD1. The sample consisted of whole blood. The CDR3 region has the DNA TGTGCCAGCAGCTTATTACCAGGGGGCAACTATGGCTACACCTTC. Amino acid sequence: CASSLLPGGNYGYTF.